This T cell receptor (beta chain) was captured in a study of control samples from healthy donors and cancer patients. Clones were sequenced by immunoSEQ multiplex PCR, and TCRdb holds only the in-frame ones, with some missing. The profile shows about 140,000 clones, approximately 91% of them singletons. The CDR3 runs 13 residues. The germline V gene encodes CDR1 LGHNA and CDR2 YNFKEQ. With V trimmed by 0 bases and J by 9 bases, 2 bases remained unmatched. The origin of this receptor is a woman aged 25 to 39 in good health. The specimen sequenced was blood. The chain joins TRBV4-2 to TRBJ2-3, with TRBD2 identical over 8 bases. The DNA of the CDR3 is TGTGCCAGCAGCCAAGATCGGGAGGGGACGCAGTATTTT. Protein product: CASSQDREGTQYF.